The present entry profiles one TCR beta chain with its context. Antigen unknown. The sample is drawn from a study of monozygotic twins with inflammatory bowel disease. One blood sample of around 2.5 ml was taken from each donor. Study outcomes and limitations: Backing was not found for a single strong signal or clonotype associated with IBD.

The input for each TCR library was around 3,200 ng of total RNA. Eight separate reactions per sample yielded the cDNA. TCRdb re-called the 5' RACE reads, yielding one record per CDR3 amino acid sequence without DNA. The sample includes 90,000 to 110,000 distinct CDR3 sequences. The TCR sequence derives from a human donor with ulcerative colitis or Crohn's disease, or a healthy co-twin of an affected twin (not recorded which). The material sequenced was blood.

CDR3: CASNRDRNLIDNQPQHF. The chain couples TRBV19 to TRBJ1-5; TCRdb selects TRBD1, and the lack of DNA leaves this call unchecked. The CDR3 sequence is 17 residues long. Germline CDR1 is LNHDA and CDR2 is SQIVND (reference sequence).